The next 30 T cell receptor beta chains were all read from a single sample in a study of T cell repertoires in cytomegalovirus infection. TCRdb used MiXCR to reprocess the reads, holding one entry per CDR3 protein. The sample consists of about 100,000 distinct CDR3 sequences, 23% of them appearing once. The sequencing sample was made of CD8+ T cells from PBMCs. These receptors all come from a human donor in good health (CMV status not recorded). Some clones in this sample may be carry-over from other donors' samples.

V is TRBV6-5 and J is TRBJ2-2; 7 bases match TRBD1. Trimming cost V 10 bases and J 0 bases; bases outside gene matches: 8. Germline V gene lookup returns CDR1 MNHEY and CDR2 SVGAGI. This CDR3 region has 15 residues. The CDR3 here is CATAPGTANTGELFF. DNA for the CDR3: TGTGCCACCGCTCCCGGGACAGCGAACACCGGGGAGCTGTTTTTT.

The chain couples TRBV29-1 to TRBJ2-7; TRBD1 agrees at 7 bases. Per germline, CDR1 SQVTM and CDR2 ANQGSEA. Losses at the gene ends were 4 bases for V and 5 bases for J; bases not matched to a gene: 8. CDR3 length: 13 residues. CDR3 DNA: TGCAGCGTTGGAGAGACAGGGCGGCACGAGCAGTACTTC. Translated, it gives CSVGETGRHEQYF.

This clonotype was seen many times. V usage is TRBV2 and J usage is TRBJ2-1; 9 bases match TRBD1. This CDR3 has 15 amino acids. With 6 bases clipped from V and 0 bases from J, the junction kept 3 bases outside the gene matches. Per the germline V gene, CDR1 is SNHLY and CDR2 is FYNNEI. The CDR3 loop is CASRDRGSSYNEQFF. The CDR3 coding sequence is TGTGCCAGCAGGGACAGGGGTAGCTCCTACAATGAGCAGTTCTTC.

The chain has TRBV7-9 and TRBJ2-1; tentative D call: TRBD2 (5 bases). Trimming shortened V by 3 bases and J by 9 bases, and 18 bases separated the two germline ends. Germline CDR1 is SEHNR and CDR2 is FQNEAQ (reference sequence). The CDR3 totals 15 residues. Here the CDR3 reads CASSFLTIPGGEQFF. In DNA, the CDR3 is TGTGCCAGCAGCTTCTTAACAATCCCCGGAGGTGAGCAGTTCTTC.

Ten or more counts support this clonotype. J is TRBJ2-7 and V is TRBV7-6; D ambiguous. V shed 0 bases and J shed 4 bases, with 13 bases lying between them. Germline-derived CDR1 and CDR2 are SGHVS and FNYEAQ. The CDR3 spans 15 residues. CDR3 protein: CASSLAEGTFYEQYF. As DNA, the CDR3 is TGTGCCAGCAGCTTAGCGGAAGGTACTTTTTACGAGCAGTACTTC.

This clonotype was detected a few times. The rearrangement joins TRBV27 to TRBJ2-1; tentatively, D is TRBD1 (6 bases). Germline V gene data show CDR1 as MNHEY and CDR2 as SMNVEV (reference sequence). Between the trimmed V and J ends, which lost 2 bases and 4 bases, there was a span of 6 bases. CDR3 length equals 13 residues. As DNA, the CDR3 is TGTGCCAGCAGTTTAAGGGGGTACAATGAGCAGTTCTTC. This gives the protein CASSLRGYNEQFF.

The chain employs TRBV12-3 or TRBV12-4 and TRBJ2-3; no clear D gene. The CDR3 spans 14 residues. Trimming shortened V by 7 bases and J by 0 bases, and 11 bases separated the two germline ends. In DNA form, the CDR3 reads TGTGCCAGCACCTTGGGTGCAAGCACAGATACGCAGTATTTT. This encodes CASTLGASTDTQYF.

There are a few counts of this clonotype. In DNA, the CDR3 is TGTGCCAGCAGTCCCGGGACCTTGCACTCGGCTAACTATGGCTACACCTTC. Protein sequence: CASSPGTLHSANYGYTF. J is TRBJ1-2 and V is TRBV6-5; D is possibly TRBD1 (5 bases). CDR1 is MNHEY, CDR2 SVGAGI, per germline. The CDR3 length is 17 residues. V lost 5 bases and J 0 bases, leaving 19 bases between the germline ends.

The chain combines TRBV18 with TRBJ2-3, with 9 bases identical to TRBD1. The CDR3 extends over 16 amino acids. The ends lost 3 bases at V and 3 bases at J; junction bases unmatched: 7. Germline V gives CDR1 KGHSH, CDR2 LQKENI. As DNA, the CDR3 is TGTGCCAGCTCACCCCTCGGACAGGGGTATACAGATACGCAGTATTTT. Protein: CASSPLGQGYTDTQYF.

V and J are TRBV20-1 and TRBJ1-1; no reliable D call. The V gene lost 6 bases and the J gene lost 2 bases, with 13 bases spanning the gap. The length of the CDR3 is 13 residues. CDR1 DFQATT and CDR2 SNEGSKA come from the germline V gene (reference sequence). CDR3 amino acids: CSARRVANTEAFF. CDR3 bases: TGCAGTGCGAGGCGGGTCGCTAACACTGAAGCTTTCTTT.

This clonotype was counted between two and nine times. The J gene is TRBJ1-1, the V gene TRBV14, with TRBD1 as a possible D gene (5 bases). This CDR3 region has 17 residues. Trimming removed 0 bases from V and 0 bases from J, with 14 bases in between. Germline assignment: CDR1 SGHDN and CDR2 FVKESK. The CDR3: CASSQDQGPLMNTEAFF. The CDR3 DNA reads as TGTGCCAGCAGCCAAGATCAGGGCCCCTTAATGAACACTGAAGCTTTCTTT. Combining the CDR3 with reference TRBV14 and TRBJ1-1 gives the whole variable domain EAGVTQFPSHSVIEKGQTVTLRCDPISGHDNLYWYRRVMGKEIKFLLHFVKESKQDESGMPNNRFLAERTGGTYSTLKVQPAELEDSGVYFCASSQDQGPLMNTEAFFGQGTRLTVV.

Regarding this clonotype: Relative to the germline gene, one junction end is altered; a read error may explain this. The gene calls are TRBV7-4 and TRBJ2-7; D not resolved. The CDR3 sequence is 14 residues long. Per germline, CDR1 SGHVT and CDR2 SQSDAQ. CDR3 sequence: CAGSLPFQSYEQYF. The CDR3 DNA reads TGTGCCGGCAGCTTACCCTTCCAATCCTACGAGCAGTACTTC.

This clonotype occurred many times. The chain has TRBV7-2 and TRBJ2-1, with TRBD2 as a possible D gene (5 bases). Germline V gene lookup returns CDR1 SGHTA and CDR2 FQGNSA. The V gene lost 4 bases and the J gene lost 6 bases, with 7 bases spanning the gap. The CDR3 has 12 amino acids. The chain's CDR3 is CASSSRANEQFF. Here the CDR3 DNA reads TGTGCCAGCAGCTCGAGGGCCAATGAGCAGTTCTTC.

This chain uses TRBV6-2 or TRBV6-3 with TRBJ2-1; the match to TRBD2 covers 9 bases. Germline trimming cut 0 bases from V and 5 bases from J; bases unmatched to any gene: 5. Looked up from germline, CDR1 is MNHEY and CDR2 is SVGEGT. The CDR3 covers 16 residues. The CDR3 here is CASSYSRAGGDNEQFF. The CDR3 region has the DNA TGTGCCAGCAGTTACTCTCGAGCGGGGGGTGACAATGAGCAGTTCTTC.

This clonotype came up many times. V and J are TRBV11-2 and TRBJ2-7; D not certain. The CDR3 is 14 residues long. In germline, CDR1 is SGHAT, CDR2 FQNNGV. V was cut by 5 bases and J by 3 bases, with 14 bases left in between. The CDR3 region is CASSPNKRGYEQYF. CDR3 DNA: TGTGCCAGCAGCCCCAATAAGAGAGGCTACGAGCAGTACTTC.

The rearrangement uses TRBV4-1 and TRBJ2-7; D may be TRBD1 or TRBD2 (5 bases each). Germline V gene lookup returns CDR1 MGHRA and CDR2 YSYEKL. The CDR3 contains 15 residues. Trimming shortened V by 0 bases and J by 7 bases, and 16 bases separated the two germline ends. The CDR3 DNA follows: TGCGCCAGCAGCCAAGATCCGGACACGTCGGGAGAGCAGTACTTC. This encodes CASSQDPDTSGEQYF.

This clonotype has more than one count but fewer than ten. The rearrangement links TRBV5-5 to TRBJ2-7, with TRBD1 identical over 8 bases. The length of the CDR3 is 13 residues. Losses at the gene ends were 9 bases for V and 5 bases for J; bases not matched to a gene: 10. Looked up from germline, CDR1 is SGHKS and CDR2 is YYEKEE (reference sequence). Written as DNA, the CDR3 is TGTGCCACCCGGACAGGGATCACAAACGAGCAGTACTTC. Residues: CATRTGITNEQYF.

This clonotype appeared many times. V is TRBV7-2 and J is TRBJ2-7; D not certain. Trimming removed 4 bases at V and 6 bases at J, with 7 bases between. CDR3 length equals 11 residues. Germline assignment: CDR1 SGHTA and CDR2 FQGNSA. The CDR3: CASSSTPEQYF. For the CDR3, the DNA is TGTGCCAGCAGCTCAACCCCCGAGCAGTACTTC. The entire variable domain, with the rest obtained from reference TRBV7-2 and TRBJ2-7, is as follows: GAGVSQSPSNKVTEKGKDVELRCDPISGHTALYWYRQSLGQGLEFLIYFQGNSAPDKSGLPSDRFSAERTGGSVSTLTIQRTQQEDSAVYLCASSSTPEQYFGPGTRLTVT.

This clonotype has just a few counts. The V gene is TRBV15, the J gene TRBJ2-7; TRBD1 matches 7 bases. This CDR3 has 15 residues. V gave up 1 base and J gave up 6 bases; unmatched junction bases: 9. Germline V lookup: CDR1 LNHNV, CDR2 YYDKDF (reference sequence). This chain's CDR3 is CATSRGRDSFSEQYF. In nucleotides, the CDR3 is TGTGCCACCAGCAGAGGACGGGACAGCTTTTCCGAGCAGTACTTC.

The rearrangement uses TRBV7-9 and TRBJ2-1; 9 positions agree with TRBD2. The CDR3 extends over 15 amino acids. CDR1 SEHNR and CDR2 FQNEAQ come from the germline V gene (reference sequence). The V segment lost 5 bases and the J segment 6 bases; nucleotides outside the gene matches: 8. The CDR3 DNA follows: TGTGCCAGCAGCCCCTCTAGCGGGATTTTCAATGAGCAGTTCTTC. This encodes CASSPSSGIFNEQFF.

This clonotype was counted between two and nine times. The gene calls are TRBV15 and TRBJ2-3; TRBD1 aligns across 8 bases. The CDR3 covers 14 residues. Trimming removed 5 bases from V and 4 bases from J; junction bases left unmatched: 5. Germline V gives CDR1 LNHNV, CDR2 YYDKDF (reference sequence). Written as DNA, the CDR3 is TGTGCCACCAGCTTTGGACAGGGACCAGATACGCAGTATTTT. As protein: CATSFGQGPDTQYF.

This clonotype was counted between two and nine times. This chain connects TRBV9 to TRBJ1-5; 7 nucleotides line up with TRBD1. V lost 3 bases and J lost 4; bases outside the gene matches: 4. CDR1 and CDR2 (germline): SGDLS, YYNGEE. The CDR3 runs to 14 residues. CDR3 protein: CASSEGAANQPQHF. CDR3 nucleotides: TGTGCCAGCAGCGAGGGGGCAGCTAATCAGCCCCAGCATTTT.

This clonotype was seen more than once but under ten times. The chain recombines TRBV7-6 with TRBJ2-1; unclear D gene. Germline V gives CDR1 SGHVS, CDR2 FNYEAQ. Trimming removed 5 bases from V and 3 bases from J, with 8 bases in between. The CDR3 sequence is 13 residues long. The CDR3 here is CASSPFNYNEQFF. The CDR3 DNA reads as TGTGCCAGCAGCCCTTTTAACTACAATGAGCAGTTCTTC.

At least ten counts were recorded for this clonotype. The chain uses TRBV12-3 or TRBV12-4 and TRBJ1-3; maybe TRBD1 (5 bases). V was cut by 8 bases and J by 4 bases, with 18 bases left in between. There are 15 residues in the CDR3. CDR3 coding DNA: TGTGCCAGCGGGACTCCGGACCCCGAGGGAAACACCATATATTTT. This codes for CASGTPDPEGNTIYF.

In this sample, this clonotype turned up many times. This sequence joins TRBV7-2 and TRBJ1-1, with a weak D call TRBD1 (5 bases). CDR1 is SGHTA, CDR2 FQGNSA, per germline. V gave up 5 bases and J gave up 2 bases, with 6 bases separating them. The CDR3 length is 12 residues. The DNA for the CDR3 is TGTGCCAGCAGCGGACATAACACTGAAGCTTTCTTT. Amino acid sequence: CASSGHNTEAFF.

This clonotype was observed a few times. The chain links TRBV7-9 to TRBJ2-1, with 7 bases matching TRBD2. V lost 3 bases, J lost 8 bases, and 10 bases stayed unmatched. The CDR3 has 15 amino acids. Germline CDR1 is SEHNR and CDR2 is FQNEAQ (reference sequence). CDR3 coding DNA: TGTGCCAGCAGCTTCACTAGCGTCGCCGGCGATGAGCAGTTCTTC. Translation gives CASSFTSVAGDEQFF.

For the CDR3, the DNA is TGTGCCAGTAGGCAAAGCACAGATACGCAGTATTTT. Its protein product is CASRQSTDTQYF. The chain employs TRBV19 and TRBJ2-3; D is unresolved. The V end lost 6 bases, the J end lost 0 bases, and 4 bases lay between the germline ends. Germline V lookup: CDR1 LNHDA, CDR2 SQIVND (reference sequence). The CDR3 is made up of 12 amino acids.

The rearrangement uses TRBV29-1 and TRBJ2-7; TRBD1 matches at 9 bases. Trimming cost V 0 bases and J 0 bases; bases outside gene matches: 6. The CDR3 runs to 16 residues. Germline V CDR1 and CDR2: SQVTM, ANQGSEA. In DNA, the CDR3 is TGCAGCGTTGAAGATCCCGGACAGGGGTCCTCCTACGAGCAGTACTTC. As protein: CSVEDPGQGSSYEQYF.

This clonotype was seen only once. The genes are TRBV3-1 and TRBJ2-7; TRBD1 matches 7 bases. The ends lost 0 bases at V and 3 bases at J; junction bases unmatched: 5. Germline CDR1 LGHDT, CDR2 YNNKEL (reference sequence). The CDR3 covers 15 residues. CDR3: CASSQDRTGRYEQYF. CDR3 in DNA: TGTGCCAGCAGCCAAGACCGGACAGGTCGCTACGAGCAGTACTTC.

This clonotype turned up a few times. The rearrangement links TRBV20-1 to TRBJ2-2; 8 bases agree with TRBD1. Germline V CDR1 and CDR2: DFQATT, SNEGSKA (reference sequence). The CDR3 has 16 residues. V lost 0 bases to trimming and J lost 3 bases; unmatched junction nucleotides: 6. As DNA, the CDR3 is TGCAGTGCTAGAGACGATGGGACAGGTGACACCGGGGAGCTGTTTTTT. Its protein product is CSARDDGTGDTGELFF.